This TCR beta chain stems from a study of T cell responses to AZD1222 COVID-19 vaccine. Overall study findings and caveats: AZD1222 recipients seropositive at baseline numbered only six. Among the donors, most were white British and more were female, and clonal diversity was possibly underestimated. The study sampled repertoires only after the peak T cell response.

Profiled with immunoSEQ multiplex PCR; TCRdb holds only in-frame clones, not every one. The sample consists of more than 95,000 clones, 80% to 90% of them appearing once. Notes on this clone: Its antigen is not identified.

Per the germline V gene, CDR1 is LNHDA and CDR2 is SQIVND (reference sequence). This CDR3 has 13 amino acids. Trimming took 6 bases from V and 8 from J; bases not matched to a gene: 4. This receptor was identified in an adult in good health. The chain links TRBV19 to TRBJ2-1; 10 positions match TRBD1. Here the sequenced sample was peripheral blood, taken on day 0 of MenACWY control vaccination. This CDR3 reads CASSRDRGDEQFF. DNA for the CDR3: TGTGCCAGTAGCAGGGACAGGGGCGATGAGCAGTTCTTC.